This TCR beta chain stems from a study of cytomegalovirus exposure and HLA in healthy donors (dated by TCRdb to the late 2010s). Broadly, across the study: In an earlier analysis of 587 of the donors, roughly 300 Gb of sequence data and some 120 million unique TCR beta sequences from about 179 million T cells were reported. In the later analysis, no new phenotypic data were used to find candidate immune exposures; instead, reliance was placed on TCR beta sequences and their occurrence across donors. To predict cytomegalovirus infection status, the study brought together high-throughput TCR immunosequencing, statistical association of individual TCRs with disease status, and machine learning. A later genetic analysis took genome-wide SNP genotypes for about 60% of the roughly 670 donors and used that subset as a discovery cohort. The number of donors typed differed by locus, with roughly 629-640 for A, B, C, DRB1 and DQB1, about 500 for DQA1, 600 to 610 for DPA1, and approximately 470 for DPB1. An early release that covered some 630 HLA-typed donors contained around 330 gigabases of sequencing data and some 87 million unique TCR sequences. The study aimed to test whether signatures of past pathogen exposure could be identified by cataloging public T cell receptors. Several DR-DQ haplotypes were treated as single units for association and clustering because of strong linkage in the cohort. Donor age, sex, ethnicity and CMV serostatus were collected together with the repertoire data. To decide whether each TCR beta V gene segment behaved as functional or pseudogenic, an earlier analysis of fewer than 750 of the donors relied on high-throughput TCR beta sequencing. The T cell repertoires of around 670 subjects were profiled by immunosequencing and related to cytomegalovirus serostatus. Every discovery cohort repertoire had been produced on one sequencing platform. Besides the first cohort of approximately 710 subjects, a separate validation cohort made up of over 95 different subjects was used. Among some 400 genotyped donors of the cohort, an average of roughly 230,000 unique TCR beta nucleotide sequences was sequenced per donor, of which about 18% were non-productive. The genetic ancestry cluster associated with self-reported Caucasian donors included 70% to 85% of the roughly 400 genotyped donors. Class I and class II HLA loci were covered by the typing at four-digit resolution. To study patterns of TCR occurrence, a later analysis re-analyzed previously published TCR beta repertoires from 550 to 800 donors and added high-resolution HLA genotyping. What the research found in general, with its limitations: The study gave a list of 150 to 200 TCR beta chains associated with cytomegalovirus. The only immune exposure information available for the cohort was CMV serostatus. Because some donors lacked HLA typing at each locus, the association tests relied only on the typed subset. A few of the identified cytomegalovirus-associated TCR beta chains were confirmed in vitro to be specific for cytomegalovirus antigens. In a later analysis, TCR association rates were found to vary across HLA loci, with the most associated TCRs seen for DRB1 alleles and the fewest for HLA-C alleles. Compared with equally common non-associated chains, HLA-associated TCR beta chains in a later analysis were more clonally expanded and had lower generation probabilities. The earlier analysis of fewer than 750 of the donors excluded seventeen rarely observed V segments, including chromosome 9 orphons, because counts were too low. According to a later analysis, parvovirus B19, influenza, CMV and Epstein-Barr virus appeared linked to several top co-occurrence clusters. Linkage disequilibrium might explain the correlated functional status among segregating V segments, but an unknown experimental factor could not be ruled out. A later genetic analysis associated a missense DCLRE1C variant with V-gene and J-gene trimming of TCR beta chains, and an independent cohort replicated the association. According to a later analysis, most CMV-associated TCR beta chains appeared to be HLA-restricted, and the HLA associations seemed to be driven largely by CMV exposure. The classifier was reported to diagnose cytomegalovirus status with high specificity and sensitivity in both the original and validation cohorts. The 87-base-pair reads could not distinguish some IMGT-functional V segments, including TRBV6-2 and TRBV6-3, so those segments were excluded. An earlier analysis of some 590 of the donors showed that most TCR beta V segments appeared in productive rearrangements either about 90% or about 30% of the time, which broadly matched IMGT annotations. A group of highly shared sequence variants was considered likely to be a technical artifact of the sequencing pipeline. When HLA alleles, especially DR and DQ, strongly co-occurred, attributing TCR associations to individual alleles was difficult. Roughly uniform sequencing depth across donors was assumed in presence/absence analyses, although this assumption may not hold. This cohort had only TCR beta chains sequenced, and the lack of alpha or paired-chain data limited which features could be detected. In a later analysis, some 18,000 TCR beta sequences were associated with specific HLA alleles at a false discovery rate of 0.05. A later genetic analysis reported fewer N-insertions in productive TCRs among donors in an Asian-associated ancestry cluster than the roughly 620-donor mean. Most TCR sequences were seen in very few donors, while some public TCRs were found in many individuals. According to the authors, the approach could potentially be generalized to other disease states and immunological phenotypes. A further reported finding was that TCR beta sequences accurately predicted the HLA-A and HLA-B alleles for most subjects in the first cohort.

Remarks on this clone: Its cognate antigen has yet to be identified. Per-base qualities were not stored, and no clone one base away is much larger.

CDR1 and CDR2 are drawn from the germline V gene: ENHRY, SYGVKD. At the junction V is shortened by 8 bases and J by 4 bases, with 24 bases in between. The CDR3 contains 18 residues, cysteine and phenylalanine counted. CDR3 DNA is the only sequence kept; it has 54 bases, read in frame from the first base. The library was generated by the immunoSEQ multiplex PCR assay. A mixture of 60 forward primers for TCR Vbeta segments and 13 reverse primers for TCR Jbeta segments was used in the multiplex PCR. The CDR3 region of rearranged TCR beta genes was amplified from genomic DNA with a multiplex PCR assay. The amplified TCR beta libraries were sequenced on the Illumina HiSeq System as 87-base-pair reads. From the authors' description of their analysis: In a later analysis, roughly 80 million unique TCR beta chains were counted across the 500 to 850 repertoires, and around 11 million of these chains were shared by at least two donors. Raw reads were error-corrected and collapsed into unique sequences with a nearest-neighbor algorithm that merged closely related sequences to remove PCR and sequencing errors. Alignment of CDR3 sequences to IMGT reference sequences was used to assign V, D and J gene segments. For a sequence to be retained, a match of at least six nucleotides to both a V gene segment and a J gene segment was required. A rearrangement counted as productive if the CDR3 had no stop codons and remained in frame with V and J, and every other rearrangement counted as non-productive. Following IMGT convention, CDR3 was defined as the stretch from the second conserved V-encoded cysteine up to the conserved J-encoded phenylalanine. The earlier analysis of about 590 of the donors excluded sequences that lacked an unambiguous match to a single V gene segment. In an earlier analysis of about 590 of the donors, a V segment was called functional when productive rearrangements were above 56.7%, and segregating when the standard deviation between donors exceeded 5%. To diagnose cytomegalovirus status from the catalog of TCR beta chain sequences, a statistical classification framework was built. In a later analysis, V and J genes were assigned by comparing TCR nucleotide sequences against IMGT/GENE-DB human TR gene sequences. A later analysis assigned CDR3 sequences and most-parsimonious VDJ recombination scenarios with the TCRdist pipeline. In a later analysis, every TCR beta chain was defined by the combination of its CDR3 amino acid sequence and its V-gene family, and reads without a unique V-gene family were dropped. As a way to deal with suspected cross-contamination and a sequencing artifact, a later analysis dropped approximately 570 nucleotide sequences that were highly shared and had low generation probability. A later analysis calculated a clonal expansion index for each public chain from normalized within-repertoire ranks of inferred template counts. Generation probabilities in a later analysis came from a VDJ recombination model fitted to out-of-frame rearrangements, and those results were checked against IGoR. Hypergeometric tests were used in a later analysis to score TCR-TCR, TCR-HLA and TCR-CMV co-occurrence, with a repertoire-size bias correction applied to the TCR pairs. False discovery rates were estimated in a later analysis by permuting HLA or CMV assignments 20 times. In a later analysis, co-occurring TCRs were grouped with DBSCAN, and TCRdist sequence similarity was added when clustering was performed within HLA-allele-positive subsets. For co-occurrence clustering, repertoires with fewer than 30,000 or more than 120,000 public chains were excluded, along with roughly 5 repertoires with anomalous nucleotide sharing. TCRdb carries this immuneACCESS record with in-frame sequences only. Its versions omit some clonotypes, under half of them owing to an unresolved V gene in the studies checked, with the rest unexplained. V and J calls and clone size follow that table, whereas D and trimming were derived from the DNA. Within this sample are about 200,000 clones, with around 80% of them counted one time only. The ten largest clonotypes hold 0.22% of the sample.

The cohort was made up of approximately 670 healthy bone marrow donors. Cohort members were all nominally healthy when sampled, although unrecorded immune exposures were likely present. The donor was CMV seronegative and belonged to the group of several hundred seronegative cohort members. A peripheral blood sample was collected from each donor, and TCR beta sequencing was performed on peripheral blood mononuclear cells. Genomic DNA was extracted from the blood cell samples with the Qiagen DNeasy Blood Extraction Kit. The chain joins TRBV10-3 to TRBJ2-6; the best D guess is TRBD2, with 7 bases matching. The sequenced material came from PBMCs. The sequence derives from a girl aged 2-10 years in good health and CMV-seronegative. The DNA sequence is TGTGCCATCGGTAGTAATCAGGGAGGGGGTTCGGGGGCCAACGTCCTGACTTTC. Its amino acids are CAIGSNQGGGSGANVLTF.